This T cell receptor (beta chain) was captured by sequencing in a study of blood T cell repertoires in COVID-19. Overall study context: The United States, Italy and Spain supplied acute and convalescent COVID-19 samples. Sample material is recorded as cDNA or gDNA derived from T cells, B-cell-depleted T cells, or PBMCs.

The germline V and J ends were trimmed by 6 bases and 0 bases, with 8 bases remaining between them. This CDR3 has 14 residues. Germline CDR1 reads KGHSH; CDR2 reads LQKENI. As originally analysed: Estimation of nucleated cell counts was performed using reference gene primer amplification. Using immunoSEQ multiplex PCR, the repertoire was profiled, and TCRdb retains in-frame clones only, with some absent. From that table come the V and J calls and clone size; the DNA was used to work out D and trimming. The data contain under 350,000 clones, 70% to 90% of them singletons. The chain joins TRBV18 to TRBJ1-4; the D is unclear. Sequenced material: peripheral blood. The clonotype was recovered from a man aged 65-85 years with acute or convalescent COVID-19. In nucleotides, the CDR3 is TGTGCCAGCTCCCTAAGTGCAACTAATGAAAAACTGTTTTTT. Translating it yields CASSLSATNEKLFF.